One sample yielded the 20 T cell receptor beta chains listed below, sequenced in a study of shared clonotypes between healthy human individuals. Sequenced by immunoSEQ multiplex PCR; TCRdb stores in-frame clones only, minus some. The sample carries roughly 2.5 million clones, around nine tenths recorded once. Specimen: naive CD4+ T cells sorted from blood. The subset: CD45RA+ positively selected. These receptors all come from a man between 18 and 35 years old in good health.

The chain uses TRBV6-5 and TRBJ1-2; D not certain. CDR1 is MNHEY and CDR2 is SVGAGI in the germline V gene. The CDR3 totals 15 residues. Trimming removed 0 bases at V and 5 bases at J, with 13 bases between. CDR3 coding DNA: TGTGCCAGCAGTTACTCGAAGGCCAGAATTTATGGCTACACCTTC. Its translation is CASSYSKARIYGYTF.

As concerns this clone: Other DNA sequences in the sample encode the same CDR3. CDR3 bases: TGTGCCAGCAGCTTAGTGGGGACCTCCGGGGAGCAGTACTTC. It translates to CASSLVGTSGEQYF. This chain links TRBV7-2 with TRBJ2-7, with D perhaps being TRBD1 or TRBD2 (5 bases each). Germline V gene lookup returns CDR1 SGHTA and CDR2 FQGNSA. V lost 1 base and J 7 bases, leaving 14 bases between the germline ends. This CDR3 is 14 amino acids long.

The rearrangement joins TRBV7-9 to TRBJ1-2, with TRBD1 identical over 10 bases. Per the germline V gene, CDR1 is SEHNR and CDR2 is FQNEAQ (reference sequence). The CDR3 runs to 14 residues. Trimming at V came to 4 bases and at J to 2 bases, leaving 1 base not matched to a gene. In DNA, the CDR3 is TGTGCCAGCAGCTGGACAGGGGGGAACTATGGCTACACCTTC. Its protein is CASSWTGGNYGYTF. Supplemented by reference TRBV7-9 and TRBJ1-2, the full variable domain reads DTGVSQNPRHKITKRGQNVTFRCDPISEHNRLYWYRQTLGQGPEFLTYFQNEAQLEKSRLLSDRFSAERPKGSFSTLEIQRTEQGDSAMYLCASSWTGGNYGYTFGSGTRLTVV.

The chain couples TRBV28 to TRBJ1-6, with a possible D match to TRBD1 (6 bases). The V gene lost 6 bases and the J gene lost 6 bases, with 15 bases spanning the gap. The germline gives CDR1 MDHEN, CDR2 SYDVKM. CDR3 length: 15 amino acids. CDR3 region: CASRPTGQFNSPLHF. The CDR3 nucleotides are TGTGCCAGCAGACCAACCGGACAGTTTAATTCACCCCTCCACTTT.

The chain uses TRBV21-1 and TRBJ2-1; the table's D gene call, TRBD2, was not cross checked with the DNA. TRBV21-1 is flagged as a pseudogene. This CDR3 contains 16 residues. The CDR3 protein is CASSKVEGTSYNEQFF. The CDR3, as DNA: TGTGCCAGCAGCAAAGTTGAGGGAACCTCCTACAATGAGCAGTTCTTC.

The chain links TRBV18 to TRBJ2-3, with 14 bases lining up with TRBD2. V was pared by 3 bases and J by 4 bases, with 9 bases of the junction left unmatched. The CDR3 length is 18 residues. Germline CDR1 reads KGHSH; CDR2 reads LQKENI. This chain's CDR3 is CASSPNLPGLAGADTQYF. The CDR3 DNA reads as TGTGCCAGCTCACCTAATCTACCGGGACTAGCGGGAGCAGATACGCAGTATTTT.

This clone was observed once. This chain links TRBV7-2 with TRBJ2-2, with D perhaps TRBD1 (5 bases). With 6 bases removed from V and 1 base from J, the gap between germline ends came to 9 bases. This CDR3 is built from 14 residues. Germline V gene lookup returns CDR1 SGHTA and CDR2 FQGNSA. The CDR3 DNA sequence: TGTGCCAGCAGAGCTGACAGGAACACCGGGGAGCTGTTTTTT. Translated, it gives CASRADRNTGELFF.

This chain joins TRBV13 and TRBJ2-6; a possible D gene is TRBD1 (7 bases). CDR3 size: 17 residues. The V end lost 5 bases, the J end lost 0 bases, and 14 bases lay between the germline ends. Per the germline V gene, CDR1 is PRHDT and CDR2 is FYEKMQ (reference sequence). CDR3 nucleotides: TGTGCCAGCAGCGGAGGGGACAGCATCTCTGGGGCCAACGTCCTGACTTTC. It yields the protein CASSGGDSISGANVLTF.

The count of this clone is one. The CDR3 loop is CASSRTGEVKYEQYF. The CDR3 DNA reads as TGTGCCAGCAGCCGAACAGGGGAGGTAAAGTACGAGCAGTACTTC. This rearrangement joins TRBV6-5 to TRBJ2-7; perhaps TRBD1 as D (7 bases). CDR1 is MNHEY and CDR2 is SVGAGI in the germline V gene. CDR3 size: 15 residues. V lost 6 bases and J lost 4, with 19 bases in between.

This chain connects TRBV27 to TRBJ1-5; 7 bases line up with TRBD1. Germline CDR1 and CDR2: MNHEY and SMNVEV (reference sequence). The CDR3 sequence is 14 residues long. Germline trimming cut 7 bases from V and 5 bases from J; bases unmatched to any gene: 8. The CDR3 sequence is CASKTGELYQPQHF. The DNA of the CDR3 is TGTGCCAGCAAAACAGGGGAACTATATCAGCCCCAGCATTTT.

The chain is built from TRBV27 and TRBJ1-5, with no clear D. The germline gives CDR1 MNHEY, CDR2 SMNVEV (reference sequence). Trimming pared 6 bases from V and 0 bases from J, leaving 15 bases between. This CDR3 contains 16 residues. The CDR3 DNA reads TGTGCCAGCAGCGCCATCCCGGGGAGTAGCAATCAGCCCCAGCATTTT. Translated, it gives CASSAIPGSSNQPQHF.

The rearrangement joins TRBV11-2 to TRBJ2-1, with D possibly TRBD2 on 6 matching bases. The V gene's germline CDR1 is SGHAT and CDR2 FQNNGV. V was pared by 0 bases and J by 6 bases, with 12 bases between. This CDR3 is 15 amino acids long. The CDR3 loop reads CASSLERRVGNEQFF. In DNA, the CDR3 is TGTGCCAGCAGCTTAGAGAGGAGGGTCGGCAATGAGCAGTTCTTC.

CDR3 in DNA: TGTGCCAGCAGCCCCGCGCGGGTACCCTACGAGCAGTACTTC. It encodes CASSPARVPYEQYF. The genes are TRBV9 and TRBJ2-7; D possibly corresponds to TRBD2 (5 bases). The germline V and J ends were trimmed by 4 bases and 2 bases, with 13 bases remaining between them. CDR1 and CDR2 from the germline V gene are SGDLS and YYNGEE. This CDR3 has 14 residues.

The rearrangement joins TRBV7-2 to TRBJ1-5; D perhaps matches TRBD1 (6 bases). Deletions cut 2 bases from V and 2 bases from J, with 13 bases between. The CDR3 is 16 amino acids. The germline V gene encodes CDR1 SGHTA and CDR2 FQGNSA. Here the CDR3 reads CASSLFGGQGNQPQHF. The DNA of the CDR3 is TGTGCCAGCAGCTTATTTGGGGGGCAGGGCAATCAGCCCCAGCATTTT.

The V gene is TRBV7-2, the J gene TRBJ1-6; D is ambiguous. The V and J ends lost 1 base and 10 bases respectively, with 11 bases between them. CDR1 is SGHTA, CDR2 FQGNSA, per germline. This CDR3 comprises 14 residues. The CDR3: CASSLDSRSSPLHF. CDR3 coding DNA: TGTGCCAGCAGCTTAGACAGTAGATCATCACCCCTCCACTTT.

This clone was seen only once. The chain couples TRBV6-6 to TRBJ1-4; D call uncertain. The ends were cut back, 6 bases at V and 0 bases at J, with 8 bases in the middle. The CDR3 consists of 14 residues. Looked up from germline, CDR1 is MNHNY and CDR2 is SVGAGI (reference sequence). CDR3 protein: CASRRGPTNEKLFF. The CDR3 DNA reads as TGTGCCAGCAGGAGAGGTCCAACTAATGAAAAACTGTTTTTT.

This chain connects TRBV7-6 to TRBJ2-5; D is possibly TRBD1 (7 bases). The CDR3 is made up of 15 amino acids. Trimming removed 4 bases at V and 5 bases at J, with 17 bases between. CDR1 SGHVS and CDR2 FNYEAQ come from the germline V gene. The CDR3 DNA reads TGTGCCAGCAGCTCATCCAGGGGGGTAAGGGAGACCCAGTACTTC. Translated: CASSSSRGVRETQYF.

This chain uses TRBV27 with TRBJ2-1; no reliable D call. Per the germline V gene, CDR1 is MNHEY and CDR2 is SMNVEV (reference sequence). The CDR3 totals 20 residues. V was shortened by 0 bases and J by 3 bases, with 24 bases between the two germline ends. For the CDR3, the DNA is TGTGCCAGCAGTTTATCCCCCTACCGATCGGTTGAACAGAACTACAATGAGCAGTTCTTC. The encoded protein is CASSLSPYRSVEQNYNEQFF.

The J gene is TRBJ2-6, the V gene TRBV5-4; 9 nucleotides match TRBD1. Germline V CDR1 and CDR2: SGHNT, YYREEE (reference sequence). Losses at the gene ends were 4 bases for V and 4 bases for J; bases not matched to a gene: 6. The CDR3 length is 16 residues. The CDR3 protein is CASSKGQGGGANVLTF. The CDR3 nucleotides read TGTGCCAGCAGCAAGGGACAGGGTGGCGGGGCCAACGTCCTGACTTTC. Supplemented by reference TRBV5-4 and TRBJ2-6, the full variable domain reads ETGVTQSPTHLIKTRGQQVTLRCSSQSGHNTVSWYQQALGQGPQFIFQYYREEENGRGNFPPRFSGLQFPNYSSELNVNALELDDSALYLCASSKGQGGGANVLTFGAGSRLTVL.

CDR3 sequence reads: CASALQGAVTEAFF. CDR3 nucleotides: TGTGCCAGCGCCTTACAGGGGGCGGTCACTGAAGCTTTCTTT. The V and J genes are TRBV6-5 and TRBJ1-1; 9 bases fit TRBD1. Germline CDR1 and CDR2: MNHEY and SVGAGI. Trimming removed 8 bases from V and 4 bases from J; junction bases left unmatched: 8. This CDR3 contains 14 residues.